This TCR beta chain came from a study of T-cell memory formation after mild COVID-19. TCRdb re-derived calls from the 5' RACE reads in MiXCR, one entry per CDR3 protein. The sample holds 160,000 or so distinct CDR3 sequences, about a third seen once. The material sequenced was PBMCs or a T cell subset sorted from them (not recorded which). The sequence came from an adult woman who had mild COVID-19 (a few samples of this study predate the infection). Cell type and time point are not known.

The CDR3 DNA sequence: TGTGCCAGCCTCAAGGATCAATTCGGCTCCTACGAGCAGTACTTC. Translating it yields CASLKDQFGSYEQYF. The rearrangement uses TRBV6-2 or TRBV6-3 and TRBJ2-7; no clear D. Germline V gene sequence: CDR1 MNHEY, CDR2 SVGEGT. The CDR3 runs 15 residues. Trimming took off 8 bases at V and 0 bases at J, with 17 bases between the two ends.